The 7 T cell receptor beta chains reported below all come from one sample, sequenced in a study of OX40 agonist ivuxolimab in advanced cancers. Sequenced by immunoSEQ multiplex PCR; TCRdb stores in-frame clones only, minus some. The sample carries 35,000 to 40,000 clones, roughly 80% recorded once. This material consisted of CD4+ or CD8+ T cells sorted from blood, taken in a trial of the OX40 agonist ivuxolimab. Receptors were obtained from an adult with an advanced solid tumor such as melanoma, head and neck, liver or kidney cancer.

The chain links TRBV10-1 to TRBJ1-4, with 7 bases fitting TRBD1. This CDR3 contains 14 residues. Germline lookup yields CDR1 WNHNN and CDR2 SYGVQD (reference sequence). Trimming removed 4 bases from V and 5 bases from J; junction bases left unmatched: 4. The CDR3 bases are TGCGCCAGCAGTGCGGGACAGACGAATGAAAAACTGTTTTTT. It encodes CASSAGQTNEKLFF.

The gene calls are TRBV19 and TRBJ2-2, with TRBD1 matching over 7 bases. Germline CDR1 and CDR2: LNHDA and SQIVND (reference sequence). The CDR3 is made up of 14 amino acids. The J segment lost 5 bases and the V segment lost 5 bases, leaving 5 bases of the junction unmatched. The CDR3 spells CASSRQGWTGELFF. The CDR3 region has the DNA TGTGCCAGTAGTCGACAGGGTTGGACCGGGGAGCTGTTTTTT.

This chain links TRBV6-6 with TRBJ2-1; TRBD2 aligns across 11 bases. CDR3 length: 15 amino acids. Per the germline V gene, CDR1 is MNHNY and CDR2 is SVGAGI (reference sequence). Germline trimming cut 5 bases from V and 5 bases from J; bases unmatched to any gene: 5. The CDR3 nucleotides are TGTGCCAGCAGTCCGGGACTAGCGGCAAACAATGAGCAGTTCTTC. It encodes CASSPGLAANNEQFF.

This chain links TRBV6-5 with TRBJ2-7; the D is unclear. This CDR3 region has 15 residues. V was trimmed by 4 bases and J by 7 bases, leaving 20 bases between them. CDR1 MNHEY and CDR2 SVGAGI come from the germline V gene. The chain's CDR3 is CASSSRRMRKIEQYF. As DNA, the CDR3 is TGTGCCAGCAGTTCGCGCCGGATGAGGAAAATAGAGCAGTACTTC.

This clone appeared once. This chain connects TRBV6-1 to TRBJ2-5, with a possible D match to TRBD2 (6 bases). The germline V and J ends were trimmed by 3 bases and 2 bases, with 10 bases remaining between them. Germline-derived CDR1 and CDR2 are MNHNS and SASEGT. The CDR3 has 14 residues. CDR3 region: CASSDGRNQETQYF. The DNA for the CDR3 is TGTGCCAGCAGTGATGGGAGGAATCAAGAGACCCAGTACTTC.

The chain carries TRBV7-9 and TRBJ2-4; D is uncertain. Trimming stripped 1 base from V and 0 bases from J, with 4 bases between. The CDR3 loop spans 14 amino acids. The germline CDR1 and CDR2 sequences are SEHNR and FQNEAQ (reference sequence). Here the CDR3 reads CASSLGVAKNIQYF. In DNA form, the CDR3 reads TGTGCCAGCAGCTTAGGGGTAGCCAAAAACATTCAGTACTTC.

The chain joins TRBV6-5 to TRBJ1-1, with D possibly matching TRBD1 (6 bases). CDR3 length equals 12 residues. V was pared by 6 bases and J by 5 bases, with 10 bases between. Germline V lookup: CDR1 MNHEY, CDR2 SVGAGI. The CDR3 DNA sequence: TGTGCCAGCAGCCAAGGGGGGACTGAAGCTTTCTTT. Its translation is CASSQGGTEAFF.